These T cell receptor beta chains were read from a single sample in a study of blood T cell repertoires in COVID-19. Here immunoSEQ multiplex PCR was the method, and the copy in TCRdb shows in-frame clones only, minus some. The sample contains about 220,000 clones, over 65% of which appear only once. Sequenced: PBMCs or T cells enriched from blood (not recorded which). The receptors were sampled from a woman aged 60-70 years who had recovered from COVID-19. The CDR3 runs from the conserved cysteine through the conserved F or W. Each record gives: V gene, CDR3 length, J gene, CDR3 protein.

v_gene: TRBV11-3; len: 13; j_gene: TRBJ2-7; CDR3aa: CASSPGGQGEQYF
v_gene: TRBV30; len: 13; j_gene: TRBJ1-2; CDR3aa: CAWSAGPYYGYTF
v_gene: TRBV7-2; len: 14; j_gene: TRBJ1-2; CDR3aa: CASSSEQGVDGYTF
v_gene: TRBV5-6; len: 17; j_gene: TRBJ2-5; CDR3aa: CASSVPGQGAIKETQYF
v_gene: TRBV4-1; len: 16; j_gene: TRBJ2-7; CDR3aa: CASSHIGTGALYEQYF
v_gene: TRBV10-3; len: 15; j_gene: TRBJ1-4; CDR3aa: CATGAGGQGNEKLFF
v_gene: TRBV11-2; len: 11; j_gene: TRBJ1-4; CDR3aa: CASRNGEKLFF
v_gene: TRBV2; len: 13; j_gene: TRBJ1-2; CDR3aa: CASRVQGRNGYTF
v_gene: TRBV7-9; len: 15; j_gene: TRBJ1-4; CDR3aa: CASSAASITNEKLFF
v_gene: TRBV4-2; len: 16; j_gene: TRBJ1-6; CDR3aa: CASSQALSGGNSPLHF